What follows describes a single T cell receptor (beta chain). This entry comes from a study of blood T cell repertoires in COVID-19. On the study more broadly: There were acute and convalescent COVID-19 samples, and they came from the United States, Italy and Spain. Sample material is recorded as cDNA or gDNA derived from T cells, B-cell-depleted T cells, or PBMCs.

V shed 3 bases and J shed 10 bases, with 7 bases lying between them. The CDR3 consists of 12 residues. Germline assignment: CDR1 LNHDA and CDR2 SQIVND (reference sequence). Using immunoSEQ multiplex PCR, the repertoire was profiled, and TCRdb retains in-frame clones only, with some absent. The profile covers roughly 150,000 clones, with more than 65% appearing a single time and about 11% taken by the ten largest. The sequencing input was peripheral blood. The chain is built from TRBV19 and TRBJ1-6; a possible D gene is TRBD1 (6 bases). The source of this sequence is a woman at least 80 years old with active or convalescent COVID-19. CDR3 in amino acids: CASSIGGSPLHF. The CDR3 DNA sequence: TGTGCCAGTAGTATTGGGGGCTCACCCCTCCACTTT.